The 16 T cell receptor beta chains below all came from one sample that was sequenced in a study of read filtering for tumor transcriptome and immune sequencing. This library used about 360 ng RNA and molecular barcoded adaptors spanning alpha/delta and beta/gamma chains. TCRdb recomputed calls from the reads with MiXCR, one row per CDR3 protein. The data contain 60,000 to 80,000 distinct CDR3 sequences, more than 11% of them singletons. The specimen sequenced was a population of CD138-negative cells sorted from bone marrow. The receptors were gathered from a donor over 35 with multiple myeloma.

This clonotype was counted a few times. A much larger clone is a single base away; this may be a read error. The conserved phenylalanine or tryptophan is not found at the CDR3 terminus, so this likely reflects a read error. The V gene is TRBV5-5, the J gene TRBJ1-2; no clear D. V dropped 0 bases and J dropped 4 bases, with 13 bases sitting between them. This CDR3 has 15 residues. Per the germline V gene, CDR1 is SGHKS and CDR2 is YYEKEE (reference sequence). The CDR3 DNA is TGTGCCAGCAGCTTGGGGTCCAGTGAGGGCTATGGCTACACCTCC. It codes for CASSLGSSEGYGYTS.

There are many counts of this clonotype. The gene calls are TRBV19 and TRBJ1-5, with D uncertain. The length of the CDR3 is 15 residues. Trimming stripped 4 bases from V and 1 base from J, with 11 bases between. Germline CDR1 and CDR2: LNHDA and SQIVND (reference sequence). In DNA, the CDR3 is TGTGCCAGTAGTAGGAGGGTTGGAAGCAATCAGCCCCAGCATTTT. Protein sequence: CASSRRVGSNQPQHF.

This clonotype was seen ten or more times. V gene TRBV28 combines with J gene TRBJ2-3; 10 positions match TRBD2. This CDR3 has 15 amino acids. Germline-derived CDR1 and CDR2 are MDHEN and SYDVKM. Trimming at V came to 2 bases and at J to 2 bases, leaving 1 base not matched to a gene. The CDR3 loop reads CASSLTSGATDTQYF. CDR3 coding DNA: TGTGCCAGCAGTTTAACTAGCGGGGCCACAGATACGCAGTATTTT.

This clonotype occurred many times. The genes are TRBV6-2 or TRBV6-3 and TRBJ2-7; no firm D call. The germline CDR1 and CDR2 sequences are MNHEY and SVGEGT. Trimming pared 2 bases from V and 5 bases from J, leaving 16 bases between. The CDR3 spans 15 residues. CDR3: CASSYVRLPTHEQYF. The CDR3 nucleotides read TGTGCCAGCAGTTACGTGCGGCTACCTACCCACGAGCAGTACTTC.

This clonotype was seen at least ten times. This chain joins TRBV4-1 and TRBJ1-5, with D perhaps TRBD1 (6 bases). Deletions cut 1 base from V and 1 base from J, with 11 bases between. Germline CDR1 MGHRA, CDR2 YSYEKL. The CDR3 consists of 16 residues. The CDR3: CASSQGGGDSNQPQHF. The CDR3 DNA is TGCGCCAGCAGCCAAGGAGGGGGTGACAGCAATCAGCCCCAGCATTTT.

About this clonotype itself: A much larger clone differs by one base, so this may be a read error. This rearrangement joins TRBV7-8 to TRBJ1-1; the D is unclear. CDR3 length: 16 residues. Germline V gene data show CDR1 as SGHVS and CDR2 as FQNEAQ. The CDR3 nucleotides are TGTGCCAGCAGCTTAGCTGTTGGGGAGATGAACACTGAAGATTTCTTT. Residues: CASSLAVGEMNTEDFF. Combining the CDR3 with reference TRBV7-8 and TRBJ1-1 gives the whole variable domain GAGVSQSPRYKVAKRGQDVALRCDPISGHVSLFWYQQALGQGPEFLTYFQNEAQLDKSGLPSDRFFAERPEGSVSTLKIQRTQQEDSAVYLCASSLAVGEMNTEDFFGQGTRLTVV.

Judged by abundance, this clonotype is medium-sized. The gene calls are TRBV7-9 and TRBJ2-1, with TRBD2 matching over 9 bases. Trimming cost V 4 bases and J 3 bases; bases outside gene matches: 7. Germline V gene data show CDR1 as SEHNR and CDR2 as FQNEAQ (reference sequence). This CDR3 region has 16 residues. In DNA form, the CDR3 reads TGTGCCAGCAGCTCACTGCGAGCGGGGGGCTACAATGAGCAGTTCTTC. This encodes CASSSLRAGGYNEQFF.

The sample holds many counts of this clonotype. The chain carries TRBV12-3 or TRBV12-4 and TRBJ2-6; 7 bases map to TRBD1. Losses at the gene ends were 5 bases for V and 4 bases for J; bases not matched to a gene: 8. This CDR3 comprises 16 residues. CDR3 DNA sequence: TGTGCCAGCAGTATCAACAGGGGACCGGGGGCCAACGTCCTGACTTTC. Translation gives CASSINRGPGANVLTF.

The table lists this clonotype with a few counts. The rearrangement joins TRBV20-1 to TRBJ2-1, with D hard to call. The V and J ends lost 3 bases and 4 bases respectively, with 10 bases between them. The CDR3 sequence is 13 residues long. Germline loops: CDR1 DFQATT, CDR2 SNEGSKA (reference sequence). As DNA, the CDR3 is TGCAGTGCTAGCCGCCAGGTATACAATGAGCAGTTCTTC. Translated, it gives CSASRQVYNEQFF.

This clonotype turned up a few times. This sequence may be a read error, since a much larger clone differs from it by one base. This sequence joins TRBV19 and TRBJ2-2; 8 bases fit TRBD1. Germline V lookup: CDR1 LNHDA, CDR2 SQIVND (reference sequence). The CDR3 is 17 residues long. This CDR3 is CASGIPWTGRSTGELFF. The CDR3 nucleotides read TGTGCCAGTGGTATCCCGTGGACAGGGAGGTCCACCGGGGAGCTGTTTTTT.

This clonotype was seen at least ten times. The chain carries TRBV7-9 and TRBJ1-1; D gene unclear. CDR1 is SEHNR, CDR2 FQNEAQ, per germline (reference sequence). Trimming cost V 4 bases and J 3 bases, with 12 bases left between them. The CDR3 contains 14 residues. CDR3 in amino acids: CASSSQTDYTEAFF. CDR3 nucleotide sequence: TGTGCCAGCAGCTCTCAGACGGATTACACTGAAGCTTTCTTT.

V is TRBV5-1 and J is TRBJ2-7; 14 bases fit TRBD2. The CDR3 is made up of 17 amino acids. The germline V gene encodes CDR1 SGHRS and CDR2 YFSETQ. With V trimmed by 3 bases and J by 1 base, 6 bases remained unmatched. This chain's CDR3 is CASSYGTSGSWSYEQYF. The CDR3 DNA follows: TGCGCCAGCAGCTACGGGACTAGCGGGAGTTGGTCCTACGAGCAGTACTTC.

The CDR3 coding sequence is TGTGCCAGCGGTTTGGGCGGGGGAAGCACAGATACGCAGTATTTT. Translating gives CASGLGGGSTDTQYF. The chain has TRBV6-2 or TRBV6-3 and TRBJ2-3, with 7 bases matching TRBD2. The CDR3 covers 15 residues. Trimming took 8 bases from V and 0 from J; bases not matched to a gene: 8. Germline CDR1 MNHEY, CDR2 SVGEGT.

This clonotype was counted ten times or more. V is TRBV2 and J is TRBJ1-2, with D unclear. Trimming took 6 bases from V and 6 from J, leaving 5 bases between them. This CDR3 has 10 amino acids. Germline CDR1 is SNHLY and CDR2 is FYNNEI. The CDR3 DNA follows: TGTGCCAGCAGCCGAAATGGCTACACCTTC. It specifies CASSRNGYTF.

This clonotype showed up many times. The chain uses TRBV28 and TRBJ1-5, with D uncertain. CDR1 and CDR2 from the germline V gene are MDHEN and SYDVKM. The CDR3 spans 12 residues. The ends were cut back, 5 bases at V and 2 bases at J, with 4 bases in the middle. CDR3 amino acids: CASSGGNQPQHF. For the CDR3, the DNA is TGTGCCAGCAGTGGGGGCAATCAGCCCCAGCATTTT.

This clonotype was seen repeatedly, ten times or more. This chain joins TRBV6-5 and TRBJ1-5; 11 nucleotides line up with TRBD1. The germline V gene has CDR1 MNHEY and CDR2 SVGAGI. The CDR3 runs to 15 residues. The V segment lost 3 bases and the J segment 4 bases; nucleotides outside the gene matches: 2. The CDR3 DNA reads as TGTGCCAGCAGTTATGGGACAGGGGGGAATCAGCCCCAGCATTTT. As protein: CASSYGTGGNQPQHF.